These T cell receptor beta chains were read from a single sample in a study of T cell changes during pregnancy in multiple sclerosis. Data came from immunoSEQ multiplex PCR; TCRdb stores just in-frame clones and leaves some out. Of 60,000 to 75,000 clones listed, around 90% were seen once; the top ten hold roughly 1.5%. This specimen was peripheral blood, taken in the third trimester of pregnancy. The receptor source for this set is a female donor with multiple sclerosis, enrolled in a pregnancy study. The conserved cysteine and the conserved F or W are not part of the CDR3 here.

TRBJ1-1 | TRBV27 | ASSLFPVTGRDAF
TRBJ1-2 | TRBV30 | AWSWGGYYT
TRBJ2-1 | TRBV7-9 | ASSFGGLAGGNEQF
TRBJ1-4 | TRBV10-3 | ATRDRVDEKLF
TRBJ2-3 | TRBV6-6 | ASQQGASTDTQY
TRBJ1-2 | TRBV14 | ASSRQGYGYT
TRBJ2-1 | TRBV6-1 | ASMTSGVYNEQF
TRBJ1-6 | TRBV5-1 | ASSYRGLVNSPLH
TRBJ1-5 | TRBV19 | ASSSKQGLLAQPQH
TRBJ1-1 | TRBV19 | ASTARATEAF
TRBJ1-5 | TRBV29-1 | SVGDRGWNQPQH
TRBJ1-1 | TRBV7-2 | ASSPVGRRNTEAF
TRBJ1-4 | TRBV7-9 | ASSPRTGSGKLF
TRBJ1-4 | TRBV15 | ATSPLLGGGEKLF
TRBJ2-7 | TRBV5-6 | ASSLDRESEQY
TRBJ2-1 | TRBV5-6 | ASSRWGLSYNEQF
TRBJ2-1 | TRBV5-1 | ASSRVGGGDEQF
TRBJ2-5 | TRBV2 | ASRTGIETQY
TRBJ2-2 | TRBV9 | ASSVRGAFTGELF
TRBJ2-1 | TRBV2 | ASIDRERGSYNEQF
TRBJ1-1 | TRBV6-5 | ASSFFSWERNTEAF
TRBJ1-1 | TRBV18 | ASSLSMGDYEAF
TRBJ1-2 | TRBV6-5 | ASGRLTNYGYT
TRBJ2-3 | TRBV5-1 | ASSEAGSTDTQY
TRBJ1-1 | TRBV11-2 | ASTPQGTEAF
TRBJ1-2 | TRBV7-8 | ASSWGTGGRSYT
TRBJ1-2 | TRBV19 | ASSMIRGYGYT
TRBJ1-2 | TRBV7-3 | ASSPGGGQGYGYT
TRBJ2-1 | TRBV7-3 | ASSLEGSYNEQF
TRBJ1-2 | TRBV7-2 | ASSLTAANYGYT
TRBJ2-7 | TRBV6-4 | ASSEASGGAYEQY
TRBJ1-6 | TRBV6-5 | ASSYSGTGANSPLH
TRBJ2-3 | TRBV7-3 | ASAGGAGDTQY
TRBJ2-3 | TRBV11-1 | ASSPGGAFRTDTQY
TRBJ2-5 | TRBV7-9 | ASSLPTSTSGGGQY
TRBJ2-5 | TRBV7-9 | ASSLKGRETQY
TRBJ2-1 | TRBV30 | AWSKSRTGLVNEQF
TRBJ2-3 | TRBV6-6 | ASSFLTGKDTQY
TRBJ2-5 | TRBV4-1 | ASSPLAGAEETQY
TRBJ2-7 | TRBV4-1 | ASSQEGWAGGGYEQY
TRBJ2-5 | TRBV29-1 | SVGLLAGETQY
TRBJ1-3 | TRBV7-6 | ASSPLLTGSGNTIY
TRBJ1-3 | TRBV6-6 | ASRRGTHSGNTIY
TRBJ2-1 | TRBV11-2 | ASSLALSRQGVHNEQF
TRBJ2-3 | TRBV7-9 | ASSLLAGGTDTQY
TRBJ2-1 | TRBV19 | ASRDRPNSYNEQF
TRBJ2-2 | TRBV2 | ASSRWNTGELF
TRBJ1-2 | TRBV6-5 | ASSYDGTALWGYT
TRBJ1-1 | TRBV4-1 | ASSLRDSLNTEAF
TRBJ1-1 | TRBV12-5 | ASGLVYYEAF